The 10 T cell receptor beta chains presented below share a single source sample, sequenced in a study of Ad26.COV2.S vaccination and SARS-CoV-2 variants. Assay used: immunoSEQ multiplex PCR; TCRdb lists only in-frame clones, some missing. The sample includes just over 350,000 clones, about 92% of them seen just once. The specimen was peripheral blood, collected after recovery from COVID-19. These TCRs come from a human donor who had recovered from COVID-19.

V is TRBV5-1 and J is TRBJ1-1; D is uncertain. In germline, CDR1 is SGHRS, CDR2 YFSETQ. The CDR3 is 15 residues long. V was trimmed by 0 bases and J by 1 base, leaving 10 bases between them. The CDR3, as DNA: TGCGCCAGCAGCTTGGGTACGGTTCCGAACACTGAAGCTTTCTTT. It codes for CASSLGTVPNTEAFF. Full variable domain (remainder filled in from reference TRBV5-1 and TRBJ1-1): KAGVTQTPRYLIKTRGQQVTLSCSPISGHRSVSWYQQTPGQGLQFLFEYFSETQRNKGNFPGRFSGRQFSNSRSEMNVSTLELGDSALYLCASSLGTVPNTEAFFGQGTRLTVV.

V and J are TRBV9 and TRBJ1-2, with D perhaps TRBD1 (6 bases). The germline V gene encodes CDR1 SGDLS and CDR2 YYNGEE. The V end was cut by 3 bases, the J end by 8 bases, with 26 bases between. This CDR3 is 17 amino acids long. CDR3 amino acids: CASSGTGSLGRNSGYTF. The DNA of the CDR3 is TGTGCCAGCAGCGGAACAGGGTCCCTGGGAAGAAATAGCGGCTACACCTTC.

The chain uses TRBV10-2 and TRBJ1-3, with D possibly being TRBD1 (5 bases). Trimming pared 6 bases from V and 0 bases from J, leaving 15 bases between. Germline CDR1 and CDR2: WSHSY and SAAADI. The CDR3 spans 16 residues. The DNA of the CDR3 is TGCGCCAGCAGAGAAGGGACGGAACGCTCTGGAAACACCATATATTTT. Its protein product is CASREGTERSGNTIYF.

The rearrangement links TRBV9 to TRBJ1-6; D is unresolved. CDR1 is SGDLS, CDR2 YYNGEE, per germline. This CDR3 comprises 15 residues. V was pared by 0 bases and J by 5 bases, with 9 bases between. CDR3 protein: CASSVGGDHNSPLHF. The CDR3 DNA follows: TGTGCCAGCAGCGTAGGAGGCGACCATAATTCACCCCTCCACTTT. The variable domain in full, completed from reference TRBV9 and TRBJ1-6, reads DSGVTQTPKHLITATGQRVTLRCSPRSGDLSVYWYQQSLDQGLQFLIQYYNGEERAKGNILERFSAQQFPDLHSELNLSSLELGDSALYFCASSVGGDHNSPLHFGNGTRLTVT.

The chain links TRBV5-8 to TRBJ2-1, with 7 positions matching TRBD2. Germline assignment: CDR1 SGHTS and CDR2 YDEGEE. V lost 0 bases, J lost 10 bases, and 4 bases stayed unmatched. This CDR3 comprises 13 residues. The CDR3 DNA reads TGTGCCAGCAGCTTGGGACTAGCCTGGGAGCAGTTCTTC. Amino acid sequence: CASSLGLAWEQFF.

This clone appeared many times. The chain recombines TRBV7-9 with TRBJ2-1; tentative D call: TRBD2 (5 bases). Trimming cost V 1 base and J 1 base, with 11 bases left between them. The germline CDR1 and CDR2 sequences are SEHNR and FQNEAQ (reference sequence). This CDR3 comprises 16 residues. The CDR3 DNA sequence: TGTGCCAGCAGCTTAGACGAGAGGGCATCCTACAATGAGCAGTTCTTC. The encoded protein is CASSLDERASYNEQFF.

This rearrangement joins TRBV24-1 to TRBJ1-2; D is unclear. The V and J ends lost 1 base and 5 bases respectively, with 7 bases between them. In germline, CDR1 is KGHDR, CDR2 SFDVKD. The CDR3 length is 13 residues. CDR3 sequence reads: CATSDFEGYGYTF. The CDR3 DNA reads TGTGCCACCAGTGATTTTGAAGGGTATGGCTACACCTTC.

J is TRBJ1-1 and V is TRBV5-8, with a possible D match to TRBD1 (5 bases). This CDR3 contains 14 residues. The germline gives CDR1 SGHTS, CDR2 YDEGEE. Trimming left V 4 bases short and J 4 bases short, with 14 bases between. The CDR3 protein is CASSLGWGVTEAFF. CDR3 DNA sequence: TGTGCCAGCAGCCTAGGCTGGGGCGTCACTGAAGCTTTCTTT.

The V and J genes are TRBV7-2 and TRBJ1-5, with 8 bases lining up with TRBD1. The CDR3 loop spans 15 amino acids. J lost 2 bases, V lost 5 bases, and 5 bases had no gene match. The V gene's germline CDR1 is SGHTA and CDR2 FQGNSA. CDR3: CASSVTGVRNQPQHF. In DNA, the CDR3 is TGTGCCAGCAGCGTGACAGGGGTGCGCAATCAGCCCCAGCATTTT.

The chain couples TRBV5-6 to TRBJ1-2; TRBD1 is a possible D gene (5 bases). Germline V gives CDR1 SGHDT, CDR2 YYEEEE. This CDR3 has 13 residues. V was trimmed by 5 bases and J by 1 base, leaving 9 bases between them. CDR3 residues: CASRYRNNYGYTF. The CDR3 coding sequence is TGTGCCAGCAGATACAGGAATAACTATGGCTACACCTTC.